The present T cell receptor beta chain was sequenced within a study of T cell responses to AZD1222 COVID-19 vaccine. Study at large: Second-dose intervals near 4 or 12 weeks were combined.

This clone was seen a single time. Antigen specificity is unknown. TCRdb keeps only in-frame clones here, not all; method: immunoSEQ multiplex PCR. The data hold over 100,000 clones, with about 88% observed a single time. Notes on the study in general: Clonal diversity was possibly underestimated, and the donors were mostly white British, with more females. Among AZD1222 vaccinees, only six were seropositive at baseline.

This CDR3 comprises 13 residues. Trimming shortened V by 8 bases and J by 7 bases, and 14 bases separated the two germline ends. Germline CDR1 and CDR2: SNHLY and FYNNEI. The chain recombines TRBV2 with TRBJ2-2; no definite D call. The sequence derives from an adult in good health. The input for sequencing was peripheral blood, taken on day 0 of AZD1222 vaccination. CDR3 loop: CASEARRSGELFF. The DNA for the CDR3 is TGTGCCAGCGAGGCTCGGCGGAGCGGGGAGCTGTTTTTT.